The text below deals with one T cell receptor (beta chain). This CDR3 has 11 amino acids. V lost 3 bases and J lost 8, with 10 bases in between. Germline CDR1 and CDR2: GTSNPN and SVGIG (reference sequence). These data come from a study of blood T cell repertoires in COVID-19. Study as a whole: From T cells, B-cell-depleted T cells, or PBMCs came the material, which was cDNA or gDNA.

Study processing details: Amplified reference gene primers provided the basis for estimating nucleated cell counts. Produced via immunoSEQ multiplex PCR; TCRdb's table is partial and in-frame only. From that table come the V and J calls and clone size; the DNA was used to work out D and trimming. The table records about 130,000 clones, about 76% of them present only once. The specimen sequenced was peripheral blood. The clonotype was recovered from a woman aged 70-85 years with COVID-19, enrolled during active disease. The J gene is TRBJ1-2, the V gene TRBV30; D unclear. CDR3 in amino acids: CAWRSAGGYTF. The CDR3 coding sequence is TGTGCCTGGAGGTCGGCGGGGGGCTACACCTTC.